This entry is about one T cell receptor beta chain. Primers: 60 Vbeta forward and 13 Jbeta reverse. The assay was immunoSEQ multiplex PCR, and TCRdb's table has in-frame clones only and misses some. The data show about 210,000 clones, around 80% seen once. Germline-derived CDR1 and CDR2 are SGHVS and FQNEAQ. Trimming cost V 1 base and J 2 bases; bases outside gene matches: 10. This CDR3 is built from 17 residues. This entry belongs to a study of cytomegalovirus exposure and HLA in healthy donors. For the study at large: Across a few hundred genotyped donors, 81% landed in the Caucasian-associated ancestry cluster.

This receptor was identified in a boy between 10 and 17 years old in good health and CMV-seronegative. Sample: PBMCs. The rearrangement uses TRBV7-8 and TRBJ2-7; 8 positions agree with TRBD1. The CDR3, as DNA: TGTGCCAGCAGCTTAGGTTTCAACAGGGGGTTCGCCTACGAGCAGTACTTC. Encoded protein: CASSLGFNRGFAYEQYF.